This T cell receptor (beta chain) emerged from a study of blood T cells in healthy people across ages. This clonotype has only one observation. Antigen specificity is unknown. Findings of the study overall: Estimated diversity that came from one million T cells was considered an underestimate. The recorded TCR beta diversity per million T cells decreased in a roughly linear manner with age.

CDR1 is SGDLS and CDR2 is YYNGEE in the germline V gene. The CDR3 runs to 15 residues. With 4 bases removed from V and 5 bases from J, the gap between germline ends came to 18 bases. Next came a second PCR, run for about 6 to 12 cycles, which used a sample-barcoded 5' primer along with a J-beta primer mix. Every cDNA molecule carried a tag from a template-switch adaptor bearing 12 random nucleotides. TCRdb called the 5' RACE reads again in MiXCR, with one record for every CDR3 protein. The data show about a million distinct CDR3 sequences, more than 30% seen once. The sequence was collected from a young man in good health. Sequencing input: blood. The V gene is TRBV9, the J gene TRBJ1-1, with D perhaps TRBD1 (5 bases). The chain's CDR3 is CASSTLDQGRTEAFF. The CDR3 DNA sequence: TGTGCCAGCAGCACCCTAGACCAGGGACGGACTGAAGCTTTCTTT.